This T cell receptor beta chain was recovered during a study of response to subunit inactivated influenza vaccine. Study results and caveats: T cells newly recruited by each seasonal influenza vaccination are few, the authors suggested.

In TCRdb, the RT-PCR reads were re-called with MiXCR into one record per CDR3 protein. The sample consists of 610,000 or so distinct CDR3 sequences, around 13% of them appearing once. Germline-derived CDR1 and CDR2 are SEHNR and FQNEAQ (reference sequence). V lost 5 bases, J lost 4 bases, and 10 bases stayed unmatched. The CDR3 sequence is 17 residues long. Note on this clonotype: Its antigen is currently unknown.

The TCR comes from a middle-aged man who received an inactivated influenza vaccine. V is TRBV7-9 and J is TRBJ2-2; the match to TRBD1 covers 10 bases. The sequences come from PBMCs from blood, collected approximately 13 days after vaccination. CDR3 nucleotides: TGTGCCAGCAGCCTACCGGGGACAGGGGCCATCACCGGGGAGCTGTTTTTT. Translation gives CASSLPGTGAITGELFF. Full variable domain (missing parts from reference TRBV7-9 and TRBJ2-2): DTGVSQNPRHKITKRGQNVTFRCDPISEHNRLYWYRQTLGQGPEFLTYFQNEAQLEKSRLLSDRFSAERPKGSFSTLEIQRTEQGDSAMYLCASSLPGTGAITGELFFGEGSRLTVL.